A single sample is the source of the 16 T cell receptor beta chains below, sequenced in a study of blood T cell repertoires in COVID-19. Some clones are missing from TCRdb's copy, which holds only in-frame ones; the method was immunoSEQ multiplex PCR. Of under 300,000 clones listed, just under 90% are singletons. The sequenced material came from PBMCs or T cells enriched from blood (not recorded which). These receptors were taken from a woman aged 60-70 years who had recovered from COVID-19.

The rearrangement links TRBV2 to TRBJ2-2; 10 bases line up with TRBD2. Trimming took 5 bases from V and 4 from J; bases not matched to a gene: 4. Germline CDR1 SNHLY, CDR2 FYNNEI. The CDR3 totals 15 residues. The CDR3 is CASSSSGGITGELFF. CDR3 nucleotides: TGTGCCAGCAGTTCTAGCGGGGGTATCACCGGGGAGCTGTTTTTT. Variable domain in full (rest from reference TRBV2 and TRBJ2-2): EPEVTQTPSHQVTQMGQEVILRCVPISNHLYFYWYRQILGQKVEFLVSFYNNEISEKSEIFDDQFSVERPDGSNFTLKIRSTKLEDSAMYFCASSSSGGITGELFFGEGSRLTVL.

This clone was found once. The chain joins TRBV4-1 to TRBJ1-6, with D perhaps matching TRBD1 (6 bases). V lost 4 bases, J lost 7 bases, and 17 bases lay in between. The CDR3 extends over 16 amino acids. Looked up from germline, CDR1 is MGHRA and CDR2 is YSYEKL. CDR3 DNA: TGCGCCAGCAGCCTAGTCAGTAGTCAGGGGAATTCACCCCTCCACTTT. Its protein is CASSLVSSQGNSPLHF.

V and J are TRBV7-9 and TRBJ2-3; 9 bases map to TRBD2. The CDR3 covers 15 residues. Germline loops: CDR1 SEHNR, CDR2 FQNEAQ (reference sequence). V lost 4 bases to trimming and J lost 6 bases; unmatched junction nucleotides: 8. The CDR3 is CASSSSAGGSDTQYF. CDR3 DNA: TGTGCCAGCAGCTCCTCAGCGGGAGGTAGTGATACGCAGTATTTT.

This clone has only a few counts. The chain is built from TRBV6-1 and TRBJ1-2; 8 bases are shared with TRBD1. The CDR3 extends over 17 amino acids. Looked up from germline, CDR1 is MNHNS and CDR2 is SASEGT. The trim removed 4 bases at V and 0 bases at J, leaving 10 bases unmatched. CDR3 DNA sequence: TGTGCCAGCAGTGGGGAGGACAGGGCAGCCCCTAACTATGGCTACACCTTC. Amino acid sequence: CASSGEDRAAPNYGYTF.

The chain is built from TRBV28 and TRBJ2-5, with 12 positions matching TRBD2. The CDR3 length is 16 residues. Trimming cost V 6 bases and J 0 bases; bases outside gene matches: 5. CDR1 and CDR2 (germline): MDHEN, SYDVKM. The DNA for the CDR3 is TGTGCCAGCAGCCCGACTAGCGGGGGAGACCAAGAGACCCAGTACTTC. This encodes CASSPTSGGDQETQYF.

The chain recombines TRBV20-1 with TRBJ1-1, with a possible D match to TRBD1 (5 bases). Trimming stripped 4 bases from V and 5 bases from J, with 8 bases between. Germline V CDR1 and CDR2: DFQATT, SNEGSKA (reference sequence). This CDR3 contains 11 residues. The CDR3 DNA reads as TGCAGTGCTATCAGGGAAACTGAAGCTTTCTTT. Protein sequence: CSAIRETEAFF.

The chain carries TRBV6-5 and TRBJ2-7; D is uncertain. This CDR3 region has 12 residues. CDR1 and CDR2 (germline): MNHEY, SVGAGI. Between the trimmed V and J ends, which lost 5 bases and 0 bases, there was a span of 5 bases. The CDR3 loop is CASSISSYEQYF. The CDR3 DNA is TGTGCCAGCAGTATCAGCTCCTACGAGCAGTACTTC.

The V call is TRBV28, the J call TRBJ1-5, with D unresolved. V dropped 5 bases and J dropped 5 bases, with 16 bases sitting between them. The CDR3 runs to 15 residues. In germline, CDR1 is MDHEN, CDR2 SYDVKM. The CDR3 nucleotides read TGTGCCAGCAGTGAAGGATCTCCCAGGTATCAGCCCCAGCATTTT. Translation gives CASSEGSPRYQPQHF.

V gene TRBV25-1 combines with J gene TRBJ1-5; D not certain. Per germline, CDR1 MGHDK and CDR2 SYGVNS. Trimming removed 2 bases at V and 0 bases at J, with 14 bases between. The CDR3 consists of 17 residues. The CDR3 region has the DNA TGTGCCAGCAGTGAACGCGGGAGGGTTTATAGCAATCAGCCCCAGCATTTT. Translated: CASSERGRVYSNQPQHF.

V is TRBV7-9 and J is TRBJ1-3; 7 nucleotides match TRBD1. J lost 4 bases, V lost 4 bases, and 10 bases had no gene match. Germline CDR1 reads SEHNR; CDR2 reads FQNEAQ (reference sequence). The CDR3 is 16 residues long. The CDR3: CASSSRVGGEGNTIYF. The CDR3 DNA reads TGTGCCAGCAGCTCCCGGGTAGGGGGCGAAGGAAACACCATATATTTT.

The chain combines TRBV19 with TRBJ2-2; 7 nucleotides agree with TRBD2. Germline V gene lookup returns CDR1 LNHDA and CDR2 SQIVND (reference sequence). V shed 10 bases, J shed 5 bases, and the junction held 16 bases outside the gene matches. The CDR3 runs 16 residues. DNA of the CDR3: TGTGCCACCTCCGTGGTGGGAGGGCCACAGACCGGGGAGCTGTTTTTT. Translated, it gives CATSVVGGPQTGELFF.

The chain is built from TRBV27 and TRBJ2-7, with 12 nucleotides matching TRBD1. V shed 4 bases, J shed 3 bases, and the junction held 4 bases outside the gene matches. The CDR3 length is 15 residues. Germline V gene data show CDR1 as MNHEY and CDR2 as SMNVEV (reference sequence). DNA for the CDR3: TGTGCCAGCAGTTCCGGGACAGGGGGCTTCTACGAGCAGTACTTC. This translates into CASSSGTGGFYEQYF.

The CDR3 region is CASSGTWENNEQFF. CDR3 DNA: TGTGCCAGCTCCGGGACATGGGAAAACAATGAGCAGTTCTTC. The chain combines TRBV7-9 with TRBJ2-1; a weak D match, TRBD1 (6 bases). The germline gives CDR1 SEHNR, CDR2 FQNEAQ (reference sequence). The CDR3 has 14 residues. V was clipped by 8 bases and J by 5 bases, with 16 bases between them.

The chain recombines TRBV2 with TRBJ2-1, with 11 bases identical to TRBD2. The CDR3 is 14 amino acids. The J segment lost 4 bases and the V segment lost 7 bases, leaving 3 bases of the junction unmatched. Germline values: CDR1 SNHLY, CDR2 FYNNEI. The CDR3 region has the DNA TGTGCCAGCAACAGACTAGCGGGGTACAATGAGCAGTTCTTC. Encoded protein: CASNRLAGYNEQFF. Looking up the rest from reference TRBV2 and TRBJ2-1 gives the full variable domain: EPEVTQTPSHQVTQMGQEVILRCVPISNHLYFYWYRQILGQKVEFLVSFYNNEISEKSEIFDDQFSVERPDGSNFTLKIRSTKLEDSAMYFCASNRLAGYNEQFFGPGTRLTVL.

This CDR3 reads CASSWDIYNEQFF. The CDR3 bases are TGTGCCAGCAGTTGGGACATCTACAATGAGCAGTTCTTC. The V gene is TRBV6-5, the J gene TRBJ2-1, with D tentatively TRBD1 (6 bases). This CDR3 comprises 13 residues. Between the trimmed V and J ends, which lost 4 bases and 3 bases, there was a span of 7 bases. Germline-derived CDR1 and CDR2 are MNHEY and SVGAGI.

The V call is TRBV5-6, the J call TRBJ2-2, with a tentative D call TRBD1 (5 bases). The CDR3 runs 16 residues. V lost 5 bases and J lost 0, with 14 bases in between. Germline lookup yields CDR1 SGHDT and CDR2 YYEEEE. CDR3 bases: TGTGCCAGCAGACGAGACAGAACAGCGAACACCGGGGAGCTGTTTTTT. Translation: CASRRDRTANTGELFF.